This TCR beta chain was sequenced for a study of shared T cell receptors in the human thymus. This clone was seen a handful of times. Germline V gene data show CDR1 as LNHDA and CDR2 as SQIVND (reference sequence). Trimming shortened V by 1 base and J by 6 bases, and 12 bases separated the two germline ends. The CDR3 covers 15 residues. Using immunoSEQ multiplex PCR, the repertoire was profiled, and TCRdb retains in-frame clones only, with some absent. The table has about 500,000 clones, around 78% seen once; the top ten hold roughly 0.013%. The same sample was also used in a study of human thymus T cells. That paper notes: During corrective heart surgery, resections were taken, and the thymus tissue came from them.

The receptor was isolated from a boy less than two years old with a congenital heart defect. The chain is built from TRBV19 and TRBJ2-2; tentatively, D is TRBD1 (6 bases). Sequenced material: thymocytes. The CDR3 here is CASSIGSGAPGELFF. In nucleotides, the CDR3 is TGTGCCAGTAGTATAGGGTCAGGGGCCCCCGGGGAGCTGTTTTTT.